The next 26 T cell receptor beta chains were all read from a single sample in a study of blood T cell repertoires in COVID-19. Profiled with immunoSEQ multiplex PCR; TCRdb holds only in-frame clones, not every one. The sample yields under 170,000 clones, around 84% seen once. The sequenced sample was peripheral blood. The receptor set was obtained from a man between 65 and 85 years old with acute or convalescent COVID-19.

The chain has TRBV30 and TRBJ1-1; no reliable D call. The germline V and J ends were trimmed by 5 bases and 0 bases, with 13 bases remaining between them. Per germline, CDR1 GTSNPN and CDR2 SVGIG (reference sequence). This CDR3 is 14 amino acids long. The CDR3 region has the DNA TGTGCCTGGGTCCCCCGAGGTTTGAACACTGAAGCTTTCTTT. Its protein is CAWVPRGLNTEAFF. The entire variable domain, with the rest obtained from reference TRBV30 and TRBJ1-1, is as follows: SQTIHQWPATLVQPVGSPLSLECTVEGTSNPNLYWYRQAAGRGLQLLFYSVGIGQISSEVPQNLSASRPQDRQFILSSKKLLLSDSGFYLCAWVPRGLNTEAFFGQGTRLTVV.

This chain links TRBV14 with TRBJ1-1, with 7 positions matching TRBD1. V was pared by 1 base and J by 8 bases, with 10 bases of the junction left unmatched. Germline V gene sequence: CDR1 SGHDN, CDR2 FVKESK. This CDR3 region has 15 residues. CDR3 in DNA: TGTGCCAGCAGCCAAGCGGGCGACAGGGATTCGGAAGCTTTCTTT. Amino acids: CASSQAGDRDSEAFF.

This clone was observed a single time. The V call is TRBV21-1, the J call TRBJ2-4; TRBD1, the table's D call, lacks a check against the DNA. TRBV21-1 counts as a pseudogene. The CDR3 is 16 amino acids. The CDR3, as DNA: TGTGCCAGCAGCGTCAACAGGGCCGAGGGGAAAAACATTCAGTACTTC. Residues: CASSVNRAEGKNIQYF.

The CDR3 protein is CASSKSPKRSEKLFF. CDR3 coding DNA: TGTGCCAGCAGCAAATCCCCAAAACGTAGTGAAAAACTGTTTTTT. This rearrangement joins TRBV21-1 to TRBJ1-4. TRBV21-1 is reported as a pseudogene. The CDR3 runs to 15 residues.

This clone showed up just once. The V and J genes are TRBV7-3 and TRBJ2-3, with TRBD2 identical over 10 bases. There are 18 residues in the CDR3. J gave up 4 bases and V 2 bases, and 12 bases lay outside the gene matches. Germline V gene data show CDR1 as SGHTA and CDR2 as FQGTGA. The CDR3 DNA follows: TGTGCCAGCAGCTTACCTGGAGCTAGCGGGAGTAGGTCAGATACGCAGTATTTT. This codes for CASSLPGASGSRSDTQYF.

The chain recombines TRBV2 with TRBJ1-2, with TRBD1 matching 8 bases. J lost 5 bases, V lost 6 bases, and 8 bases had no gene match. The CDR3 is 14 amino acids. Germline CDR1 SNHLY, CDR2 FYNNEI. This CDR3 is CASRGDRGVYGYTF. The CDR3 nucleotides are TGTGCCAGCAGAGGAGACAGGGGAGTATATGGCTACACCTTC.

V and J are TRBV25-1 and TRBJ2-7, with D perhaps TRBD1 (6 bases). V shed 1 base and J shed 2 bases, with 15 bases lying between them. In germline, CDR1 is MGHDK, CDR2 SYGVNS. This CDR3 has 16 amino acids. CDR3 region: CASSESEGGRPYEQYF. The CDR3, as DNA: TGTGCCAGCAGTGAATCGGAAGGGGGACGGCCCTACGAGCAGTACTTC.

V is TRBV5-1 and J is TRBJ1-4; D is unresolved. The germline V gene has CDR1 SGHRS and CDR2 YFSETQ. The V end was cut by 2 bases, the J end by 6 bases, with 11 bases between. This CDR3 has 14 residues. CDR3 sequence (DNA): TGCGCCAGCAGCTTTTCTAGCCAGTATGAAAAACTGTTTTTT. It translates to CASSFSSQYEKLFF.

V is TRBV9 and J is TRBJ2-2, with 9 bases matching TRBD1. V was pared by 3 bases and J by 5 bases, with 5 bases of the junction left unmatched. The germline gives CDR1 SGDLS, CDR2 YYNGEE. The CDR3 has 15 amino acids. As DNA, the CDR3 is TGTGCCAGCAGCGCCCTCGGGACAGGGACCGGGGAGCTGTTTTTT. This sequence encodes CASSALGTGTGELFF.

V is TRBV5-1 and J is TRBJ2-6, with 7 bases fitting TRBD2. Trimming at V came to 1 base and at J to 2 bases, leaving 3 bases not matched to a gene. The CDR3 contains 16 residues. CDR1 is SGHRS and CDR2 is YFSETQ in the germline V gene. Here the CDR3 DNA reads TGCGCCAGCAGCTTGACCCGGGGGGCTGGGGCCAACGTCCTGACTTTC. Its protein product is CASSLTRGAGANVLTF. Supplemented by reference TRBV5-1 and TRBJ2-6, the full variable domain reads KAGVTQTPRYLIKTRGQQVTLSCSPISGHRSVSWYQQTPGQGLQFLFEYFSETQRNKGNFPGRFSGRQFSNSRSEMNVSTLELGDSALYLCASSLTRGAGANVLTFGAGSRLTVL.

The genes are TRBV18 and TRBJ2-7; 7 bases fit TRBD1. The germline gives CDR1 KGHSH, CDR2 LQKENI. With 6 bases clipped from V and 0 bases from J, the junction kept 14 bases outside the gene matches. The CDR3 runs to 17 residues. Here the CDR3 DNA reads TGTGCCAGCTCCCAGGGGTTCGTCGGGGACAGCTCCTACGAGCAGTACTTC. This translates into CASSQGFVGDSSYEQYF. Full variable domain (outside the CDR3, taken from reference TRBV18 and TRBJ2-7): NAGVMQNPRHLVRRRGQEARLRCSPMKGHSHVYWYRQLPEEGLKFMVYLQKENIIDESGMPKERFSAEFPKEGPSILRIQQVVRGDSAAYFCASSQGFVGDSSYEQYFGPGTRLTVT.

The chain couples TRBV11-3 to TRBJ2-2; no clear D. Germline CDR1 reads SGHNT; CDR2 reads YENEEA. The CDR3 is 14 amino acids. V was shortened by 4 bases and J by 1 base, with 7 bases between the two germline ends. Written as DNA, the CDR3 is TGTGCCAGCAGCTCGTCAGGGAACACCGGGGAGCTGTTTTTT. Protein product: CASSSSGNTGELFF.

The chain carries TRBV7-8 and TRBJ1-3, with D tentatively TRBD1 (5 bases). V was pared by 2 bases and J by 1 base, with 21 bases between. The CDR3 covers 19 residues. CDR1 is SGHVS and CDR2 is FQNEAQ in the germline V gene. The CDR3 spells CASSLSHRAGAKSGNTIYF. The CDR3 coding sequence is TGTGCCAGCAGCTTAAGCCATAGAGCTGGGGCGAAGTCTGGAAACACCATATATTTT. The full variable domain, rest sourced from reference TRBV7-8 and TRBJ1-3, is GAGVSQSPRYKVAKRGQDVALRCDPISGHVSLFWYQQALGQGPEFLTYFQNEAQLDKSGLPSDRFFAERPEGSVSTLKIQRTQQEDSAVYLCASSLSHRAGAKSGNTIYFGEGSWLTVV.

The chain has TRBV18 and TRBJ1-5, with 7 bases identical to TRBD1. The V gene's germline CDR1 is KGHSH and CDR2 LQKENI. The CDR3 extends over 15 amino acids. J lost 4 bases, V lost 3 bases, and 6 bases had no gene match. The CDR3 region is CASSPDRVSNQPQHF. DNA of the CDR3: TGTGCCAGCTCACCCGACAGGGTAAGTAATCAGCCCCAGCATTTT.

This CDR3 is CASRVTVGSSGNTIYF. For the CDR3, the DNA is TGTGCCAGCAGGGTGACAGTCGGAAGCTCTGGAAACACCATATATTTT. The rearrangement links TRBV11-2 to TRBJ1-3; D perhaps matches TRBD1 (5 bases). V lost 6 bases and J lost 0, with 15 bases in between. Germline CDR1 SGHAT, CDR2 FQNNGV. This CDR3 region has 16 residues.

This chain connects TRBV11-3 to TRBJ1-1, with D uncertain. CDR3 length: 15 amino acids. The V and J ends lost 4 bases and 1 base respectively, with 13 bases between them. CDR1 is SGHNT, CDR2 YENEEA, per germline. The CDR3: CASSWEVVSNTEAFF. The DNA for the CDR3 is TGTGCCAGCAGCTGGGAGGTAGTTTCGAACACTGAAGCTTTCTTT.

The gene calls are TRBV19 and TRBJ2-7, with D perhaps TRBD2 (5 bases). The CDR3 has 13 residues. Germline CDR1 is LNHDA and CDR2 is SQIVND (reference sequence). Trimming took 10 bases from V and 0 from J, leaving 13 bases between them. CDR3 in DNA: TGTGCCACTACGAGAGGACTCTCCTACGAGCAGTACTTC. This codes for CATTRGLSYEQYF.

The rearrangement links TRBV7-9 to TRBJ1-6; 9 positions match TRBD1. The CDR3 runs 17 residues. V shed 2 bases and J 6 bases; nucleotides not matched to a gene: 8. CDR1 SEHNR and CDR2 FQNEAQ come from the germline V gene (reference sequence). The CDR3 loop is CASSLSPGTGINSPLHF. The CDR3 DNA is TGTGCCAGCAGCTTAAGCCCCGGGACAGGGATTAATTCACCCCTCCACTTT.

The chain combines TRBV18 with TRBJ2-7; a possible D gene is TRBD2 (5 bases). Trimming pared 3 bases from V and 0 bases from J, leaving 15 bases between. The CDR3 runs 16 residues. Germline CDR1 reads KGHSH; CDR2 reads LQKENI. The CDR3 protein is CASSPTVGESSYEQYF. The CDR3 region has the DNA TGTGCCAGCTCACCGACCGTGGGAGAGAGCTCCTACGAGCAGTACTTC. The full variable domain, completed using reference TRBV18 and TRBJ2-7, is NAGVMQNPRHLVRRRGQEARLRCSPMKGHSHVYWYRQLPEEGLKFMVYLQKENIIDESGMPKERFSAEFPKEGPSILRIQQVVRGDSAAYFCASSPTVGESSYEQYFGPGTRLTVT.

This rearrangement joins TRBV5-4 to TRBJ2-1; the match to TRBD2 covers 8 bases. V lost 0 bases, J lost 3 bases, and 5 bases stayed unmatched. The CDR3 totals 16 residues. The germline CDR1 and CDR2 sequences are SGHNT and YYREEE (reference sequence). The CDR3 protein is CASSLGGLAGYNEQFF. The CDR3 DNA reads as TGTGCCAGCAGCTTGGGGGGCCTAGCGGGCTACAATGAGCAGTTCTTC.

By sample fraction, this clone is medium-sized (0.01 to 0.1%). J is TRBJ2-5 and V is TRBV18, with a tentative D call TRBD1 (6 bases). The CDR3 has 14 amino acids. In germline, CDR1 is KGHSH, CDR2 LQKENI. The V and J ends lost 5 bases and 5 bases respectively, with 15 bases between them. The CDR3 loop is CASSTRQDRETQYF. The CDR3 coding sequence is TGTGCCAGCTCAACCCGACAGGACCGGGAGACCCAGTACTTC.

The chain uses TRBV19 and TRBJ2-5, with D possibly TRBD2 on 5 matching bases. Per the germline V gene, CDR1 is LNHDA and CDR2 is SQIVND (reference sequence). The V and J ends lost 1 base and 5 bases respectively, with 14 bases between them. The CDR3 is made up of 15 amino acids. The CDR3 DNA reads as TGTGCCAGTAGTATAGTTGGAGGTGAGAAGGAGACCCAGTACTTC. Encoded protein: CASSIVGGEKETQYF.

This clone has a single count. This chain joins TRBV25-1 and TRBJ2-4; TRBD1 agrees at 9 bases. The CDR3 contains 14 residues. Germline V gene sequence: CDR1 MGHDK, CDR2 SYGVNS. J gave up 6 bases and V 6 bases, and 6 bases lay outside the gene matches. The DNA for the CDR3 is TGTGCCAGCAGCCGGACAGGGGAGGGAAACATTCAGTACTTC. It is translated as CASSRTGEGNIQYF. The entire variable domain, with the rest obtained from reference TRBV25-1 and TRBJ2-4, is as follows: EADIYQTPRYLVIGTGKKITLECSQTMGHDKMYWYQQDPGMELHLIHYSYGVNSTEKGDLSSESTVSRIRTEHFPLTLESARPSHTSQYLCASSRTGEGNIQYFGAGTRLSVL.

This clone has a single count. The chain joins TRBV3-1 (or the pseudogene TRBV3-2) to TRBJ1-2; D is uncertain. The V and J ends lost 1 base and 7 bases respectively, with 16 bases between them. This CDR3 spans 15 amino acids. CDR1 and CDR2 (germline): LGHDT, YNNKEL (reference sequence). The CDR3 bases are TGTGCCAGCAGCCAAGTACCCGGGGTTCCAGGTGGCTACACCTTC. Its protein product is CASSQVPGVPGGYTF.

This sequence joins TRBV7-8 and TRBJ1-6, with TRBD1 matching over 7 bases. The CDR3 consists of 18 residues. Trimming removed 2 bases from V and 0 bases from J; junction bases left unmatched: 7. Germline assignment: CDR1 SGHVS and CDR2 FQNEAQ. The CDR3 loop reads CASSLKGGWGSYNSPLHF. CDR3 sequence (DNA): TGTGCCAGCAGCTTAAAAGGGGGCTGGGGCTCCTATAATTCACCCCTCCACTTT. Drawing the rest from reference TRBV7-8 and TRBJ1-6, the complete variable domain is GAGVSQSPRYKVAKRGQDVALRCDPISGHVSLFWYQQALGQGPEFLTYFQNEAQLDKSGLPSDRFFAERPEGSVSTLKIQRTQQEDSAVYLCASSLKGGWGSYNSPLHFGNGTRLTVT.

Here the CDR3 reads CASSERGRHSTEAFF. The DNA of the CDR3 is TGTGCCAGCAGTGAACGGGGTAGGCACAGCACTGAAGCTTTCTTT. This chain uses TRBV25-1 with TRBJ1-1; D not resolved. Germline loops: CDR1 MGHDK, CDR2 SYGVNS. The CDR3 sequence is 15 residues long. V was trimmed by 2 bases and J by 4 bases, leaving 14 bases between them.